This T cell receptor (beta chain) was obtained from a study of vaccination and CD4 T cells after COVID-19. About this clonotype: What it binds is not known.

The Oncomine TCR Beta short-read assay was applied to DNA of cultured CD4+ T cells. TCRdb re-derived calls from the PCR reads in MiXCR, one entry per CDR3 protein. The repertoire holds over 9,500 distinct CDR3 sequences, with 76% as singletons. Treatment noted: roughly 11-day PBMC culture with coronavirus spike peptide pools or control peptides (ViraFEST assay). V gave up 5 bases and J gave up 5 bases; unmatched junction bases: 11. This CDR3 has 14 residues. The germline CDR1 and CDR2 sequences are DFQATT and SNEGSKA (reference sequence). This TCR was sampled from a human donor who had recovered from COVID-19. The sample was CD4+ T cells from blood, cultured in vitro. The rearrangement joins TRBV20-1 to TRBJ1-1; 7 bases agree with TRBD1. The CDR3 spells CSAHSGTVATEAFF. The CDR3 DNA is TGCAGTGCTCATTCCGGGACAGTCGCGACTGAAGCTTTCTTT.